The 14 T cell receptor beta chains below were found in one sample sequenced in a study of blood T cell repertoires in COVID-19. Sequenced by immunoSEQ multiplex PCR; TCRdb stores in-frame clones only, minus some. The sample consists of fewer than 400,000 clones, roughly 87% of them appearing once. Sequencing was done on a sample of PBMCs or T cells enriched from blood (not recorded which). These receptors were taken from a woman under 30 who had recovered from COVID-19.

Written as DNA, the CDR3 is TGTGCCAGTAGTATAGAAACAAGAGGCAGCGGGAGGGATGAGCAGTTCTTC. It codes for CASSIETRGSGRDEQFF. This sequence joins TRBV19 and TRBJ2-1, with TRBD2 identical over 10 bases. Germline trimming cut 0 bases from V and 8 bases from J; bases unmatched to any gene: 10. Germline CDR1 LNHDA, CDR2 SQIVND (reference sequence). There are 17 residues in the CDR3.

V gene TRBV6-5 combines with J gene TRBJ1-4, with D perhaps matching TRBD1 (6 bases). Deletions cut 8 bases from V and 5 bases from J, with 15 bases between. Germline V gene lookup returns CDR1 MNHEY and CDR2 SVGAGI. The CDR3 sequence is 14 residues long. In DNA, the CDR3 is TGTGCCAGCTCAGGGGACGCCGCAAATGAAAAACTGTTTTTT. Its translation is CASSGDAANEKLFF.

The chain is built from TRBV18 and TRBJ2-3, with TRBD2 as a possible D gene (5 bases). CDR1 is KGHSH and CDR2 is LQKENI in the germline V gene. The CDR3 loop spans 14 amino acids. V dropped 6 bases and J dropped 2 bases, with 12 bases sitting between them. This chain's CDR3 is CASSFGIATDTQYF. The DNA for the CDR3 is TGTGCCAGCTCCTTCGGGATAGCCACAGATACGCAGTATTTT.

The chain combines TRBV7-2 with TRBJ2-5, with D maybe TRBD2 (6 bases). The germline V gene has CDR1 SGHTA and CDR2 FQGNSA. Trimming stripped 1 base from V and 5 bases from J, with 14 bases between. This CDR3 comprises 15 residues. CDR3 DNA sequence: TGTGCCAGCAGCTTAGATTCTGGGCTAGCGGAGACCCAGTACTTC. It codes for CASSLDSGLAETQYF.

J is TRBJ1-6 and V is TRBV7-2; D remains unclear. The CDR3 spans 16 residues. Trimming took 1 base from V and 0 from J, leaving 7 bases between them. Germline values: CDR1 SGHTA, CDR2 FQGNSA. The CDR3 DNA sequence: TGTGCCAGCAGCTTAGGACACAGCTCCTATAATTCACCCCTCCACTTT. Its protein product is CASSLGHSSYNSPLHF.

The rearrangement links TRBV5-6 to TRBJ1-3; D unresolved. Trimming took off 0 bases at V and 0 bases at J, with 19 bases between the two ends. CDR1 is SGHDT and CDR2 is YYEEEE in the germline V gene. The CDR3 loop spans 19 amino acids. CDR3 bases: TGTGCCAGCAGCTTGGTGAAGCCTTCTCCTATCCACTCTGGAAACACCATATATTTT. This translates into CASSLVKPSPIHSGNTIYF.

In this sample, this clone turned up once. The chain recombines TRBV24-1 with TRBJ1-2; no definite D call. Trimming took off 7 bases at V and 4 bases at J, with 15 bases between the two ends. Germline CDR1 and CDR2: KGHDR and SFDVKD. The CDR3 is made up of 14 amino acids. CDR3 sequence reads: CATSPNLPPYGYTF. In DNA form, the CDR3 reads TGTGCCACCAGCCCGAACTTGCCTCCCTATGGCTACACCTTC.

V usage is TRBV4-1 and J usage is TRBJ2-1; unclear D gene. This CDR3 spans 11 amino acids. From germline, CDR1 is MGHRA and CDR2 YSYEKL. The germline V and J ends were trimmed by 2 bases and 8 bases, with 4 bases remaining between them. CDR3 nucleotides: TGCGCCAGCAGCCAACCCGATGAGCAGTTCTTC. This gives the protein CASSQPDEQFF.

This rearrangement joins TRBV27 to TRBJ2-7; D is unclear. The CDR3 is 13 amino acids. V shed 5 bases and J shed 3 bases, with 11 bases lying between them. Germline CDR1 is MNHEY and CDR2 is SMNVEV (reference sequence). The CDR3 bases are TGTGCCAGCAGTCATATACCGGGCTACGAGCAGTACTTC. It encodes CASSHIPGYEQYF.

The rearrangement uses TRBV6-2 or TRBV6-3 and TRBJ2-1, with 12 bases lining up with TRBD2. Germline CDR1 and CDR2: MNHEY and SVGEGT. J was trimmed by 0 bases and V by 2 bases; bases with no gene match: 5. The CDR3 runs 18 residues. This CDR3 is CASSYDGLAGHSYNEQFF. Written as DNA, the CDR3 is TGTGCCAGCAGTTACGACGGACTAGCGGGACACTCCTACAATGAGCAGTTCTTC.

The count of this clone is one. The CDR3 nucleotides are TGTGCCAGCAGTCCCCGGGACAGGGAGGGACATGGCTACACCTTC. Encoded protein: CASSPRDREGHGYTF. The chain couples TRBV25-1 to TRBJ1-2; 9 nucleotides match TRBD1. There are 15 residues in the CDR3. Trimming took 5 bases from V and 6 from J; bases not matched to a gene: 10. Per the germline V gene, CDR1 is MGHDK and CDR2 is SYGVNS.

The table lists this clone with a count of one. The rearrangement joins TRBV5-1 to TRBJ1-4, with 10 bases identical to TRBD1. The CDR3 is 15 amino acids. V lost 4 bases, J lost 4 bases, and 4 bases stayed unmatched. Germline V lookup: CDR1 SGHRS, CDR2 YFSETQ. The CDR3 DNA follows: TGCGCCAGCAGCATCCGGACAGGGGGTAATGAAAAACTGTTTTTT. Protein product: CASSIRTGGNEKLFF. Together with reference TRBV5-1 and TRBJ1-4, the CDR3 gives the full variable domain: KAGVTQTPRYLIKTRGQQVTLSCSPISGHRSVSWYQQTPGQGLQFLFEYFSETQRNKGNFPGRFSGRQFSNSRSEMNVSTLELGDSALYLCASSIRTGGNEKLFFGSGTQLSVL.

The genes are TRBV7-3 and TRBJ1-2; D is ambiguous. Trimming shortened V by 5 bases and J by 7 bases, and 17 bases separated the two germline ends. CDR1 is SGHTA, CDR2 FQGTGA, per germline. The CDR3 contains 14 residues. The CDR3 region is CASSLEGPYGGYTF. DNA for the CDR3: TGTGCCAGCAGCCTGGAGGGCCCCTATGGTGGCTACACCTTC.

CDR3 sequence: CASSPLKGGGEKLFF. The DNA for the CDR3 is TGTGCCAGCTCACCATTAAAAGGGGGCGGTGAAAAACTGTTTTTT. The rearrangement links TRBV18 to TRBJ1-4; 7 positions agree with TRBD1. V dropped 2 bases and J dropped 7; count of bases not matched to a gene: 7. Germline loops: CDR1 KGHSH, CDR2 LQKENI. This CDR3 has 15 amino acids.